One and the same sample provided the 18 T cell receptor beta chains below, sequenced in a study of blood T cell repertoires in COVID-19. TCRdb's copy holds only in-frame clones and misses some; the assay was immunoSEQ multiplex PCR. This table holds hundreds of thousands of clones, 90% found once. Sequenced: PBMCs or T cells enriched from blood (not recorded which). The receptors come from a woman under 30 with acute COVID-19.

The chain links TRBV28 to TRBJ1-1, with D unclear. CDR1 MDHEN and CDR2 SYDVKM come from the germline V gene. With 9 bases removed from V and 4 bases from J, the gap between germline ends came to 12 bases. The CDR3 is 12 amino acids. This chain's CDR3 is CASSRGPTEAFF. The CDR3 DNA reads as TGTGCCAGTTCGAGAGGGCCCACTGAAGCTTTCTTT. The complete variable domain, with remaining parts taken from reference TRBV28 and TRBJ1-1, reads DVKVTQSSRYLVKRTGEKVFLECVQDMDHENMFWYRQDPGLGLRLIYFSYDVKMKEKGDIPEGYSVSREKKERFSLILESASTNQTSMYLCASSRGPTEAFFGQGTRLTVV.

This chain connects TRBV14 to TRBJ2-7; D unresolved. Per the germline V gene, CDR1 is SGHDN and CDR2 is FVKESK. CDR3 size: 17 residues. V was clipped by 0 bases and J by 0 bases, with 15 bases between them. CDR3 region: CASSQDRHTSFSYEQYF. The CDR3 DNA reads TGTGCCAGCAGCCAAGATCGTCACACCTCCTTCTCCTACGAGCAGTACTTC.

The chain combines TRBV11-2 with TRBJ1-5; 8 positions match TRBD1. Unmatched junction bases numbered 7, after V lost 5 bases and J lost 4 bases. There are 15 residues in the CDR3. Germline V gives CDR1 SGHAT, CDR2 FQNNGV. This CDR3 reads CASSRDRGINQPQHF. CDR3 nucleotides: TGTGCCAGCAGCCGTGACAGGGGAATTAATCAGCCCCAGCATTTT. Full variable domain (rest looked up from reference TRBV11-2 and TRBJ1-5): EAGVAQSPRYKIIEKRQSVAFWCNPISGHATLYWYQQILGQGPKLLIQFQNNGVVDDSQLPKDRFSAERLKGVDSTLKIQPAKLEDSAVYLCASSRDRGINQPQHFGDGTRLSIL.

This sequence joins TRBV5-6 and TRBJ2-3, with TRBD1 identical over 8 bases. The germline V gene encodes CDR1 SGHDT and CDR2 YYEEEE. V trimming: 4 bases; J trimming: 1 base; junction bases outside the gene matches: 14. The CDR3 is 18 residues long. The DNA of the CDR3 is TGTGCCAGCAGCCCTACCTTTGGGGACAGGCAGGGCACAGATACGCAGTATTTT. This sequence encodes CASSPTFGDRQGTDTQYF.

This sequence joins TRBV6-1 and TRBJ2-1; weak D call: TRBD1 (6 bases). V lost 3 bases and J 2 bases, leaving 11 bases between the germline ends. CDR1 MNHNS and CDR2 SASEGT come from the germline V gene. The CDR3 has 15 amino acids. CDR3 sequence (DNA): TGTGCCAGCAGTGATGGGACACTAACCTACAATGAGCAGTTCTTC. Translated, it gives CASSDGTLTYNEQFF.

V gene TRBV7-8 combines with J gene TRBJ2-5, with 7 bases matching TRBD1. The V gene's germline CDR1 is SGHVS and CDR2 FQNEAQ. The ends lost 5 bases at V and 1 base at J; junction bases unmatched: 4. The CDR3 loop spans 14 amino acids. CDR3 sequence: CASSRGQAQETQYF. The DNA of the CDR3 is TGTGCCAGCAGCCGAGGACAGGCCCAAGAGACCCAGTACTTC.

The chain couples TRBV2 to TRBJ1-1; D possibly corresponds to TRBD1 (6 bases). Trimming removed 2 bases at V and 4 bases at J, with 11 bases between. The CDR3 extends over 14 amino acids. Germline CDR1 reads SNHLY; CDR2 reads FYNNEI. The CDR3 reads CASSEWDKATEAFF. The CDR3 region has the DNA TGTGCCAGCAGTGAATGGGACAAGGCCACTGAAGCTTTCTTT.

Written as DNA, the CDR3 is TGCGCCAGCAGTGAGCCGGGAGGTGAGACCCAGTACTTC. It codes for CASSEPGGETQYF. This chain connects TRBV10-1 to TRBJ2-5; TRBD2 aligns across 7 bases. The CDR3 covers 13 residues. Germline V gives CDR1 WNHNN, CDR2 SYGVQD (reference sequence). J was trimmed by 5 bases and V by 2 bases; bases with no gene match: 2.

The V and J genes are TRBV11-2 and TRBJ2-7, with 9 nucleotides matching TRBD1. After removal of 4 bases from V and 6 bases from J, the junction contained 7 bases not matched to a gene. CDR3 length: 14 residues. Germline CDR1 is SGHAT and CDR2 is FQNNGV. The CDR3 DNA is TGTGCCAGCAGCTCTCAATACAGGGGGCGCGAGCAGTACTTC. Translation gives CASSSQYRGREQYF.

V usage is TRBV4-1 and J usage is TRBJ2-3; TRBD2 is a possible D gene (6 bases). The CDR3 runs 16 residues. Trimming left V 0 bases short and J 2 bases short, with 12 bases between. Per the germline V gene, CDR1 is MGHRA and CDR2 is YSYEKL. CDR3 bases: TGCGCCAGCAGCCAAGAGGGAGGCCCCCTCACAGATACGCAGTATTTT. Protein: CASSQEGGPLTDTQYF.

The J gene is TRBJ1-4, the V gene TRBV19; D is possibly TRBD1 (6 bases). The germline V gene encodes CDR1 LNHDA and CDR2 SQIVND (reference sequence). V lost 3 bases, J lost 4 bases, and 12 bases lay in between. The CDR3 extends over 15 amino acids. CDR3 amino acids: CASSMLGAGNEKLFF. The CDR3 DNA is TGTGCCAGTAGTATGTTGGGGGCCGGTAATGAAAAACTGTTTTTT. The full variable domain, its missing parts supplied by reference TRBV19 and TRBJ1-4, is DGGITQSPKYLFRKEGQNVTLSCEQNLNHDAMYWYRQDPGQGLRLIYYSQIVNDFQKGDIAEGYSVSREKKESFPLTVTSAQKNPTAFYLCASSMLGAGNEKLFFGSGTQLSVL.

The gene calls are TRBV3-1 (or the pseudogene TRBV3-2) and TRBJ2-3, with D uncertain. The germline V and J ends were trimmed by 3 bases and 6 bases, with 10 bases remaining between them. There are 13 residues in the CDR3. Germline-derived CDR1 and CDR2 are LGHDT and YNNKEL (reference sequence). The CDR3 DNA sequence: TGTGCCAGCAGCCAGATCCCGGTGGATACGCAGTATTTT. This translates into CASSQIPVDTQYF.

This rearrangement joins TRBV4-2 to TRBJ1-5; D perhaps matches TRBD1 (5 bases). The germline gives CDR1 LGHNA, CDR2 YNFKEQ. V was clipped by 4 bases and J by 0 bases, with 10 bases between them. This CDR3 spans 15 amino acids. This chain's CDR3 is CASSRSTDSNQPQHF. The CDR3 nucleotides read TGTGCCAGCAGCCGATCGACAGATAGCAATCAGCCCCAGCATTTT.

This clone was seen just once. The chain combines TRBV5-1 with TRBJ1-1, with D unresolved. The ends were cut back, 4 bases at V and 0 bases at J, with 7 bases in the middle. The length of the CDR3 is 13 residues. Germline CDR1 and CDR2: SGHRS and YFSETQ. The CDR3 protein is CASSPTLNTEAFF. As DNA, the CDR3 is TGCGCCAGCAGCCCAACATTGAACACTGAAGCTTTCTTT.

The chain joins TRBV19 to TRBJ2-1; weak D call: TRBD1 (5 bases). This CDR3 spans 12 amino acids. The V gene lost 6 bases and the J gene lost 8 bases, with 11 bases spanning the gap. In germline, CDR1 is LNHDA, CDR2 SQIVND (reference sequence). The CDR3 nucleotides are TGTGCCAGTAGGGGGCAGTCCGATGAGCAGTTCTTC. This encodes CASRGQSDEQFF.

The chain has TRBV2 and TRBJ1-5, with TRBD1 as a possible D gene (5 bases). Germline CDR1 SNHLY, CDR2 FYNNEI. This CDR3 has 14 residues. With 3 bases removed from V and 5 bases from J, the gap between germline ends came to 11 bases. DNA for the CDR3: TGTGCCAGCAGTGAGGGGGGGTTAGATCAGCCCCAGCATTTT. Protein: CASSEGGLDQPQHF. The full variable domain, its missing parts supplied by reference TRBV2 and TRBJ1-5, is EPEVTQTPSHQVTQMGQEVILRCVPISNHLYFYWYRQILGQKVEFLVSFYNNEISEKSEIFDDQFSVERPDGSNFTLKIRSTKLEDSAMYFCASSEGGLDQPQHFGDGTRLSIL.

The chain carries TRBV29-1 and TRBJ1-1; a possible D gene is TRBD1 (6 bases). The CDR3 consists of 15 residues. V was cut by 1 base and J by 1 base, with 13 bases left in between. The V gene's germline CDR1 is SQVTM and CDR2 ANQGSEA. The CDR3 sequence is CSVEGSGAWNTEAFF. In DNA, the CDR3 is TGCAGCGTTGAAGGCTCAGGGGCTTGGAACACTGAAGCTTTCTTT. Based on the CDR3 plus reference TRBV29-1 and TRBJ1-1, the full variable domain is SAVISQKPSRDICQRGTSLTIQCQVDSQVTMMFWYRQQPGQSLTLIATANQGSEATYESGFVIDKFPISRPNLTFSTLTVSNMSPEDSSIYLCSVEGSGAWNTEAFFGQGTRLTVV.

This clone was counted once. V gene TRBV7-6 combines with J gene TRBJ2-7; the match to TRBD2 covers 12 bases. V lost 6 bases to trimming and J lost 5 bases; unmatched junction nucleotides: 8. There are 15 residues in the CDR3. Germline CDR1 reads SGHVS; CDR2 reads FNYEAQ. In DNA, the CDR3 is TGTGCCAGCAGTCATCGACTAGCGGGAGTTGACGAGCAGTACTTC. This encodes CASSHRLAGVDEQYF.